A single sample gave rise to the 5 T cell receptor beta chains below, sequenced in a study of blood T cell repertoires in COVID-19. The assay was immunoSEQ multiplex PCR, and TCRdb's table has in-frame clones only and misses some. Of over 250,000 clones listed, roughly nine tenths are singletons. The sequenced sample was PBMCs or T cells enriched from blood (not recorded which). The source is a woman in her sixties who had recovered from COVID-19.

This clone has at least ten counts. The chain joins TRBV28 to TRBJ1-1; D is unclear. The V and J ends lost 2 bases and 1 base respectively, with 5 bases between them. This CDR3 is 13 amino acids long. CDR1 and CDR2 (germline): MDHEN, SYDVKM. The DNA for the CDR3 is TGTGCCAGCAGTTTAACCAGGAACACTGAAGCTTTCTTT. The encoded protein is CASSLTRNTEAFF.

The chain recombines TRBV20-1 with TRBJ2-1; 14 positions match TRBD2. The CDR3 runs to 16 residues. Losses at the gene ends were 3 bases for V and 4 bases for J; bases not matched to a gene: 5. The germline V gene encodes CDR1 DFQATT and CDR2 SNEGSKA (reference sequence). The CDR3, as DNA: TGCAGTGCTAGTAGTGGACTAGCGGGAGGATACAATGAGCAGTTCTTC. As protein: CSASSGLAGGYNEQFF.

The rearrangement uses TRBV7-9 and TRBJ2-5; D is undetermined. The CDR3 runs 12 residues. The germline CDR1 and CDR2 sequences are SEHNR and FQNEAQ (reference sequence). V was cut by 6 bases and J by 7 bases, with 12 bases left in between. The CDR3 DNA is TGTGCCAGCAGTTTCCTAGGTGTGACCCAGTACTTC. It encodes CASSFLGVTQYF.

CDR3 nucleotide sequence: TGCGCCAGCAGTACAGGGGACTATGGCTACACCTTC. Translation gives CASSTGDYGYTF. This chain joins TRBV10-2 and TRBJ1-2; 7 bases line up with TRBD1. Trimming at V came to 5 bases and at J to 3 bases, leaving 0 bases not matched to a gene. CDR3 size: 12 residues. Germline CDR1 and CDR2: WSHSY and SAAADI.

Comments on this clone: At the DNA level, this CDR3 is encoded by other sequences in the same sample as well. The chain combines TRBV5-1 with TRBJ2-1; TRBD2 agrees at 10 bases. The CDR3 contains 15 residues. CDR1 and CDR2 (germline): SGHRS, YFSETQ. J lost 4 bases, V lost 2 bases, and 3 bases had no gene match. CDR3 in DNA: TGCGCCAGCAGCTTAACTAGCGGGACTTACAATGAGCAGTTCTTC. Translation: CASSLTSGTYNEQFF.